The entry below describes one T cell receptor (beta chain). Original analysis: Amplification of reference gene primers was used by the study to estimate nucleated cell counts. The protocol was immunoSEQ multiplex PCR, while the TCRdb copy is restricted to in-frame clones and leaves out a portion. From that table come the V and J calls and clone size; the DNA was used to work out D and trimming. The top ten clones hold about 2.1% of a sample with some 360,000 clones, about 89% of them seen once. The CDR3 extends over 15 amino acids. The V gene end was trimmed by 2 bases and the J gene end by 4 bases; junction bases not matched to a gene: 6. From germline, CDR1 is MNHNS and CDR2 SASEGT. The record originates from a study of blood T cell repertoires in COVID-19. Study as a whole: The study drew acute and convalescent COVID-19 samples from the United States, Italy and Spain. Sources were T cells, B-cell-depleted T cells, or PBMCs; the material itself was cDNA or gDNA.

Followed longitudinally, the Seattle patients had been enrolled during active infection. The receptor was isolated from a woman aged 55-69 years with COVID-19, enrolled during active disease. The sequenced sample was peripheral blood. The J gene is TRBJ2-7, the V gene TRBV6-1, with 9 nucleotides matching TRBD2. Here the CDR3 DNA reads TGTGCCAGCAGTGAACGTTTTAGCGGGGGTTACGAGCAGTACTTC. It is translated as CASSERFSGGYEQYF.